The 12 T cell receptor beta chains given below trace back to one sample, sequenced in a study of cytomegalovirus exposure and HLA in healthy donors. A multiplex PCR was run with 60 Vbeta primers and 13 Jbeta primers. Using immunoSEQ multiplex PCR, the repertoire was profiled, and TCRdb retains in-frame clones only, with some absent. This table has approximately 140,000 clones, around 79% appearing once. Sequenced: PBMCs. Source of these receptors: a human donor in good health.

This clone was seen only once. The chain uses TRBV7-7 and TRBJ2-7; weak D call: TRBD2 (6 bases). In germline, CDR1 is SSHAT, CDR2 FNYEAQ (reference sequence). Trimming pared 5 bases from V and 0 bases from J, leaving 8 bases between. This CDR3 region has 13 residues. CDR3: CASSRGNSYEQYF. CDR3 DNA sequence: TGTGCCAGCAGCCGCGGGAACTCCTACGAGCAGTACTTC.

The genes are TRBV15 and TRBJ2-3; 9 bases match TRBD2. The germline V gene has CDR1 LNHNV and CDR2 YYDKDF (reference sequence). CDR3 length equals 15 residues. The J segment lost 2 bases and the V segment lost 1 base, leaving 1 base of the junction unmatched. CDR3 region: CATSRGTSVTDTQYF. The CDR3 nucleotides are TGTGCCACCAGCAGAGGGACTAGCGTCACAGATACGCAGTATTTT.

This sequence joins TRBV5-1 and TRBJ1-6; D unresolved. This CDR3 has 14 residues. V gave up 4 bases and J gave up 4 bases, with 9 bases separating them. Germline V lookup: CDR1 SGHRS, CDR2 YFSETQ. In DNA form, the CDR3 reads TGCGCCAGCAGCGCCACCGGGTATAATTCACCCCTCCACTTT. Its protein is CASSATGYNSPLHF.

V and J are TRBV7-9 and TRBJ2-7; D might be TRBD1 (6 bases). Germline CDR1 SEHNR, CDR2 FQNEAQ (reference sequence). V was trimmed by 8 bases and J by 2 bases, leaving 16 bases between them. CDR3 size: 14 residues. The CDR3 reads CASPPRTDTYEQYF. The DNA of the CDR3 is TGTGCCAGCCCCCCCAGGACAGACACCTACGAGCAGTACTTC.

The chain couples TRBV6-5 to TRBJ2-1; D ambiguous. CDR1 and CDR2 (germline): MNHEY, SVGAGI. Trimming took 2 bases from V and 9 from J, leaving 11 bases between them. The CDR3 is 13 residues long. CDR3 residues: CASSYVSSGEQFF. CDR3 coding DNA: TGTGCCAGCAGTTACGTAAGCTCCGGTGAGCAGTTCTTC.

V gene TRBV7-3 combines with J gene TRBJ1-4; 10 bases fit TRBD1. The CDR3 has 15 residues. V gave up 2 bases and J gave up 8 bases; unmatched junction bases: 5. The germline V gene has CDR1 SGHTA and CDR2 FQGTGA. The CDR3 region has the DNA TGTGCCAGCAGCTTATGGGACAGGGGCGAGGAAAAACTGTTTTTT. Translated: CASSLWDRGEEKLFF.

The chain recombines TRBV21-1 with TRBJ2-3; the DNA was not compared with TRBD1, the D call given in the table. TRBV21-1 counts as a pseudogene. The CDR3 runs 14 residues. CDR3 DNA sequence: TGTGCCAGCAACTGGACAGGGAGTGATGATACGCAGTATTTT. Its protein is CASNWTGSDDTQYF.

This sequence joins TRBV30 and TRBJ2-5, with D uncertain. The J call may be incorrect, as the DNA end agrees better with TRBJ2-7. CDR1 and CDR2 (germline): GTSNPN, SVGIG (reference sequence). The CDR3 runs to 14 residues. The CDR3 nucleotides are TGTGCCTGGAAGGAGTCCCGTACGTCCTACGAGCAGTACTTC. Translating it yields CAWKESRTSYEQYF.

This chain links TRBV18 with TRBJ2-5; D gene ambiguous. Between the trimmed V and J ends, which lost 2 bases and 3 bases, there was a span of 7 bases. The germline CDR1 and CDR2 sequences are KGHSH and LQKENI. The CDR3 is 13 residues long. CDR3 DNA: TGTGCCAGCTCACCATCGCAGAAAGAGACCCAGTACTTC. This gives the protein CASSPSQKETQYF. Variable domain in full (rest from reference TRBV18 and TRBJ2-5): NAGVMQNPRHLVRRRGQEARLRCSPMKGHSHVYWYRQLPEEGLKFMVYLQKENIIDESGMPKERFSAEFPKEGPSILRIQQVVRGDSAAYFCASSPSQKETQYFGPGTRLLVL.

Here the CDR3 reads CATLAGGRYNEQFF. The CDR3 DNA sequence: TGTGCCACCTTAGCGGGGGGACGATACAATGAGCAGTTCTTC. The gene calls are TRBV28 and TRBJ2-1; 10 bases align to TRBD2. This CDR3 is 14 amino acids long. Germline values: CDR1 MDHEN, CDR2 SYDVKM. Trimming cost V 10 bases and J 4 bases; bases outside gene matches: 7.

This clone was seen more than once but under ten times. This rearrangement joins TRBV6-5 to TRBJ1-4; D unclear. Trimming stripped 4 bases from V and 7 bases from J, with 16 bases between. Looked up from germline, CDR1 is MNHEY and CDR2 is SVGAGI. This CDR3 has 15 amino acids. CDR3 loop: CASSFRTAGGEKLFF. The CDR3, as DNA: TGTGCCAGCAGTTTCCGGACGGCCGGAGGTGAAAAACTGTTTTTT.

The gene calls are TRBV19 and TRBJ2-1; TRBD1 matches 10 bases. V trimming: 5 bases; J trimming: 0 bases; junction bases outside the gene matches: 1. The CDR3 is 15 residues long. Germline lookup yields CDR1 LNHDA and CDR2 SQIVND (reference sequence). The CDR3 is CASSGDRGSYNEQFF. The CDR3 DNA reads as TGTGCCAGTAGTGGGGACAGGGGCTCCTACAATGAGCAGTTCTTC.